Listed here are 20 T cell receptor beta chains from one sample, sequenced in a study of tumor-infiltrating lymphocytes in primary liver carcinoma. DNA and RNA were both co-extracted from 20-30 mg of bulk tissue that had not been sorted. With a constant-region primer, TCR beta cDNA was made from around 520 ng of total RNA. Nested multiplex PCR, run for three rounds with slightly modified ARM-PCR, yielded TCR beta libraries. Investigators reported that the first two PCR rounds, at 10 cycles each, used TRBV1-TRBV30 forward primers with a C-beta reverse primer. TCRdb recomputed calls from the multiplex PCR reads with MiXCR, one row per CDR3 protein. The sample has 80,000 to 100,000 distinct CDR3 sequences; 55% to 75% are singletons. The sample consisted of tumor-adjacent normal liver tissue. These receptors originate from a man in his forties with primary liver carcinoma and hepatitis B virus infection.

This clonotype was picked up one time. A single base separates this from a much larger clone, so it may be a read error. The chain uses TRBV4-2 and TRBJ2-1; 8 bases are shared with TRBD2. The V gene's germline CDR1 is LGHNA and CDR2 YNFKEQ. The CDR3 is 16 amino acids. CDR3 sequence: CASSQANSGIHNEQSF. Here the CDR3 DNA reads TGTGCCAGCAGCCAAGCGAATAGCGGGATTCACAATGAGCAGTCCTTC.

The V call is TRBV11-2, the J call TRBJ2-7, with D perhaps TRBD2 (6 bases). Trimming shortened V by 5 bases and J by 4 bases, and 18 bases separated the two germline ends. Germline V gene sequence: CDR1 SGHAT, CDR2 FQNNGV. The CDR3 is 15 amino acids. Written as DNA, the CDR3 is TGTGCCAGCAGCACGTGGGGACTCCTATCGTACGAGCAGTACTTC. Amino acids: CASSTWGLLSYEQYF.

This clonotype occurred once. V usage is TRBV6-1 and J usage is TRBJ2-3; D uncertain. Germline V gives CDR1 MNHNS, CDR2 SASEGT. V was cut by 0 bases and J by 2 bases, with 18 bases left in between. CDR3 length: 18 residues. The CDR3 reads CASSEAASGPYITDTQYF. CDR3 in DNA: TGTGCCAGCAGTGAAGCAGCTAGTGGGCCGTATATCACAGATACGCAGTATTTT.

The chain employs TRBV11-3 and TRBJ2-2; D is ambiguous. This CDR3 comprises 14 residues. The germline CDR1 and CDR2 sequences are SGHNT and YENEEA. V shed 5 bases and J shed 7 bases, with 14 bases lying between them. CDR3 region: CASSVSMISGELFF. For the CDR3, the DNA is TGTGCCAGCAGCGTAAGTATGATCAGCGGGGAGCTGTTTTTT.

This clonotype was found many times. The chain has TRBV6-5 and TRBJ2-7; a weak D match, TRBD2 (6 bases). CDR1 and CDR2 (germline): MNHEY, SVGAGI. This CDR3 contains 13 residues. Trimming removed 4 bases at V and 5 bases at J, with 12 bases between. CDR3 residues: CASSSPRGDEQYF. DNA for the CDR3: TGTGCCAGCAGTTCCCCCCGCGGGGACGAGCAGTACTTC.

In the case of this clonotype: This may arise from a read error, as a much more abundant clone is one base away. Because it lacks the conserved phenylalanine or tryptophan at the end, this CDR3 is likely a read error. The V and J genes are TRBV28 and TRBJ2-1, with D hard to call. The CDR3 has 12 amino acids. Germline loops: CDR1 MDHEN, CDR2 SYDVKM. V was clipped by 2 bases and J by 9 bases, with 8 bases between them. The CDR3, as DNA: TGTGCCAGCAGTTTAACCTTCACTGAGCAGTTCCTC. It is translated as CASSLTFTEQFL.

Here the CDR3 reads CASSYGLGLAGTSYNEQFF. CDR3 DNA sequence: TGTGCCAGCAGCTATGGACTCGGACTAGCGGGGACCTCCTACAATGAGCAGTTCTTC. The chain uses TRBV11-1 and TRBJ2-1; TRBD2 matches at 12 bases. The J segment lost 0 bases and the V segment lost 4 bases, leaving 10 bases of the junction unmatched. Germline values: CDR1 SGHAT, CDR2 FQDESV (reference sequence). The CDR3 has 19 residues.

With regard to this clonotype: One junction end does not reproduce the germline sequence, and a read error may be involved. The chain couples TRBV4-1 to TRBJ1-5; D unresolved. The germline gives CDR1 MGHRA, CDR2 YSYEKL. The CDR3 loop spans 14 amino acids. The CDR3 DNA is TGCGCCAGAAGCCAAGATCGGGAGATACAGCCCCAGCATTTT. This codes for CARSQDREIQPQHF.

Points on this clonotype: A much bigger clone sits one base away, suggesting this may be a read error. The chain has TRBV14 and TRBJ2-7; tentatively, D is TRBD2 (5 bases). The CDR3 is 14 amino acids. Trimming took 7 bases from V and 3 from J, leaving 16 bases between them. Germline V gene lookup returns CDR1 SGHDN and CDR2 FVKESK. The CDR3 DNA sequence: TGTGCCAGCAATTGGCAGCGGAGCCACTACGAGCAGTACTTC. This codes for CASNWQRSHYEQYF.

This clonotype was observed many times. The CDR3 does not end in the conserved phenylalanine or tryptophan, so this is likely a read error. The rearrangement links TRBV4-1 to TRBJ1-2; possibly TRBD1 for D (5 bases). Trimming pared 5 bases from V and 0 bases from J, leaving 7 bases between. This CDR3 contains 13 residues. In germline, CDR1 is MGHRA, CDR2 YSYEKL. CDR3 DNA: TGCGCCAGCAGCGAGACAGCTAACTATGGCTACACCCCC. It is translated as CASSETANYGYTP.

This clonotype was seen a few times. A read error may produce the germline difference seen at one junction end. The V and J genes are TRBV11-2 and TRBJ1-3; no definite D call. Germline CDR1 is SGHAT and CDR2 is FQNNGV. The CDR3 runs to 15 residues. In nucleotides, the CDR3 is TGTGCCAGGAGCTTCTTGGGCCTTTCTGGAAACACCACATATTTT. It specifies CARSFLGLSGNTTYF.

In regard to this clonotype: A junction boundary mismatches the germline segment, possibly from a read error. The CDR3 loop is CASSLGVLAGLYRYTF. DNA for the CDR3: TGTGCCAGCAGCTTAGGGGTCCTGGCAGGCCTCTATCGCTACACCTTC. The chain combines TRBV7-8 with TRBJ1-2; D not resolved. This CDR3 contains 16 residues. Germline V gene data show CDR1 as SGHVS and CDR2 as FQNEAQ.

The V call is TRBV30, the J call TRBJ2-1; D remains ambiguous. Germline V gene lookup returns CDR1 GTSNPN and CDR2 SVGIG (reference sequence). Trimming removed 0 bases from V and 5 bases from J, with 5 bases in between. The CDR3 runs 12 residues. For the CDR3, the DNA is TGTGCCTGGAGTGTATCCCACAATGAGCAGTTCTTC. This translates into CAWSVSHNEQFF.

V and J are TRBV29-1 and TRBJ1-2; D might be TRBD1 (6 bases). Germline CDR1 and CDR2: SQVTM and ANQGSEA. This CDR3 has 13 residues. The CDR3 spells CNRRTVRESGYTF. The CDR3 nucleotides read TGCAACAGGCGGACAGTCAGGGAATCTGGCTACACCTTC.

This clonotype was recorded at least ten times. The chain is built from TRBV10-3 and TRBJ2-7; no firm D call. The length of the CDR3 is 15 residues. Trimming pared 2 bases from V and 5 bases from J, leaving 16 bases between. Germline CDR1 is ENHRY and CDR2 is SYGVKD. The CDR3 is CAISEPLGSGDEQYF. The CDR3 DNA reads TGTGCCATCAGTGAGCCCCTAGGGTCTGGCGACGAGCAGTACTTC.

Worth noting for this clonotype: Because the CDR3 is missing its conserved closing phenylalanine or tryptophan, this is likely a read error. The chain couples TRBV9 to TRBJ2-2; 7 nucleotides agree with TRBD2. CDR3 length: 13 residues. In germline, CDR1 is SGDLS, CDR2 YYNGEE. After removal of 7 bases from V and 5 bases from J, the junction contained 5 bases not matched to a gene. Here the CDR3 reads CASEGLNTGELFL. The CDR3 DNA follows: TGTGCCAGCGAGGGACTAAATACCGGGGAGCTGTTTCTT.

V is TRBV10-2 and J is TRBJ2-3; weak D call: TRBD2 (5 bases). V lost 7 bases and J lost 12, with 20 bases in between. The germline CDR1 and CDR2 sequences are WSHSY and SAAADI. There are 13 residues in the CDR3. CDR3 region: CASTQGFELGQYF. DNA for the CDR3: TGCGCCAGCACCCAAGGATTCGAACTAGGCCAGTATTTT.

The V call is TRBV20-1, the J call TRBJ2-7; possibly TRBD2 for D (6 bases). The CDR3 contains 13 residues. Looked up from germline, CDR1 is DFQATT and CDR2 is SNEGSKA (reference sequence). V lost 5 bases and J lost 2, with 13 bases in between. The CDR3 here is CSAPTGETYEQYF. CDR3 sequence (DNA): TGCAGTGCTCCGACGGGGGAAACCTACGAGCAGTACTTC.

In this sample, this clonotype turned up many times. The chain combines TRBV5-5 with TRBJ2-1; 10 bases are shared with TRBD2. The CDR3 consists of 18 residues. CDR1 and CDR2 from the germline V gene are SGHKS and YYEKEE (reference sequence). Germline trimming cut 1 base from V and 1 base from J; bases unmatched to any gene: 8. Here the CDR3 DNA reads TGTGCCAGCAGCTTGCTGTCGGCTAGCGGGAGTTCCTACAATGAGCAGTTCTTC. Its protein product is CASSLLSASGSSYNEQFF.

The genes are TRBV30 and TRBJ2-7; 9 bases fit TRBD2. Germline values: CDR1 GTSNPN, CDR2 SVGIG (reference sequence). This CDR3 comprises 13 residues. J lost 5 bases, V lost 0 bases, and 2 bases had no gene match. The DNA of the CDR3 is TGTGCCTGGAGTGTACGACTAGCGGACGAGCAGTACTTC. Amino acids: CAWSVRLADEQYF.